This T cell receptor (beta chain) was documented in a study of monozygotic twins with inflammatory bowel disease (dated 2019 in TCRdb). For context, the study as a whole: In total, about 30 monozygotic twin pairs made up the full study: 19 Danish pairs, all IBD-discordant, plus nine German pairs, of which four were IBD-concordant and five were IBD-discordant. Within discordant pairs, disease-associated traits were sought mainly by comparing IBD patients with their genetically identical healthy co-twins. Each individual had, on average, about 151 000 unique TCRalpha sequences and 181 000 unique TCRbeta sequences available for analysis. Paper-wide results and their limitations: The results gave no support for a single strong signal or clonotype linked to IBD. Because patients received different immunosuppressive treatments, the repertoires may have picked up extra background noise and variability between individuals. Concordant and discordant twins showed no difference in repertoire similarity, possibly because of limited statistical power. A decrease in TCRbeta repertoire diversity, as measured by inverse Simpson index, was observed in IBD patients compared with their healthy co-twins. IBD patients shared fewer clonotypes with other individuals than healthy twins did, most markedly in patients showing signs of disease activity. The analysis was unable to tell apart different T cell subtypes.

From each donor, an approximately 2.3 ml peripheral blood sample was collected into PAXgene tubes and kept at -80 degrees C. Total RNA was isolated from whole blood with the PAXgene blood miRNA kit on an automated QIAcube, without T cell sorting. Peripheral blood from monozygotic twin pairs who were concordant or discordant for inflammatory bowel disease underwent deep TCRalpha and TCRbeta repertoire profiling using unique molecular barcoding. Smoking habits were recorded for all twin pairs, and individuals were classified as current, former or never smokers. The receptor library was made with 5' RACE. The input for every TCR library was 3,500 to 4,000 ng of total RNA. For each sample, cDNA was synthesized in eight separate reactions using SMARTScribe reverse transcriptase. During cDNA synthesis, template switching introduced unique molecular identifiers that contained a 6-nucleotide sample barcode. TCRalpha and TCRbeta cDNA was amplified by two nested PCRs of about 15 and 9 cycles, with bead purification after each PCR. Before amplification, the cDNA was treated with uracil DNA-glycosylase and purified using the QIAquick PCR purification kit. The second PCR was the step at which Illumina TruSeq-compatible adapters and sample-specific barcodes were added. Library quality and concentration were assessed using TapeStation and Qubit, and approximately 5 ng of each library was pooled. Pooled libraries were sequenced on an Illumina HiSeq2500 single-index Rapid Run with 2 x 100 bp reads and custom sequencing primers. Processing in the source paper ran as follows. UMI-based consensus assembly with MiGEC version 1.2.6 was used to correct PCR and sequencing errors. V(D)J alignment, clonotype assembly and CDR3 extraction were performed with MiXCR version 2.1.1. Normalisation of gene usage, clonotype sharing and MAIT/NKT TCR abundance was achieved by analysing the top 1000, 10 000 and 20 000 clonotypes per sample. Diversity was computed as the inverse Simpson index with the vegan R package after downsampling to 27 000 UMIs. Paired Mann-Whitney U tests were applied to discordant twin pairs, with Benjamini-Hochberg correction for multiple testing. TCRdb reprocessed the reads into one record per CDR3 protein sequence, lacking DNA. What appears here as the V and J calls and clone size reflects TCRdb's work, not the paper's. The sample table records about 420,000 distinct CDR3 sequences. Of the sample, 2% to 3% falls within the top ten clones.

CDR1 and CDR2 are read off the germline V gene as KGHDR and SFDVKD. From its cysteine to its phenylalanine, the CDR3 spans 18 amino acids. The record lacks a DNA sequence. Worth noting for this clonotype: The antigen it binds to is not known.

The sequenced material came from blood. This sequence originates from a human donor with ulcerative colitis or Crohn's disease, or a healthy co-twin of an affected twin (not recorded which). This chain joins TRBV24-1 to TRBJ2-1; TCRdb reports TRBD2, a call that lacks DNA to check it against. The CDR3 protein: CATSPTTSGRARGNEQFF.